Listed below are T cell receptor beta chains from one sample, sequenced in a study of T-cell memory formation after mild COVID-19. One entry per CDR3 protein, called by TCRdb with MiXCR from the 5' RACE reads. The data hold nearly 350,000 distinct CDR3 sequences, with 10% to 15% observed a single time. Sequencing was carried out using PBMCs or a T cell subset sorted from them (not recorded which). These receptors were taken from a man aged 18 to 29 who had mild COVID-19 (a few samples of this study predate the infection). Cell type and time point are not known. Each CDR3 is given without its conserved first and last residue.

TRBJ1-2,TRBV25-1,ASSDTGTGGNYGYT
TRBJ2-7,TRBV7-8,ASSQRGRGSYEQY
TRBJ2-3,TRBV6-6,ASRAGPPSTDTQY
TRBJ1-2,TRBV6-1,ASSVNGYT
TRBJ1-2,TRBV6-5,ASRGAGGVNYGYT
TRBJ1-1,TRBV7-9,ASSASTGDTEAF
TRBJ2-1,TRBV2,ASSGQGRHNEQF
TRBJ2-3,TRBV6-2/TRBV6-3,ASSSPFGTAPTDTQY
TRBJ1-5,TRBV12-3/TRBV12-4,ASSSTGPVPQH
TRBJ2-3,TRBV12-3/TRBV12-4,ASSPDQAQGIQY
TRBJ2-5,TRBV7-2,ASSDLWDREGETQY
TRBJ2-4,TRBV12-3/TRBV12-4,ASSLGGLAKNIQY
TRBJ2-7,TRBV6-5,ASSERGYGNEQY
TRBJ2-5,TRBV29-1,SVEGFRGAGETQY
TRBJ1-1,TRBV9,ASSGARAAGTGYTEAF
TRBJ2-5,TRBV4-2,ASSQVGGGETQY
TRBJ2-1,TRBV20-1,SAPRDYHSNEQF
TRBJ2-1,TRBV4-1,ASSEETGRLSSYNEQF
TRBJ1-2,TRBV6-2/TRBV6-3,ASSPVASGLYGYT
TRBJ2-5,TRBV5-1,ASSRGLAASQVETQY
TRBJ2-5,TRBV6-5,ASSYGTGKETQY
TRBJ2-1,TRBV24-1,ATSDLGGAYNEQF
TRBJ2-3,TRBV6-1,ASSEERLAGAFTDTQY